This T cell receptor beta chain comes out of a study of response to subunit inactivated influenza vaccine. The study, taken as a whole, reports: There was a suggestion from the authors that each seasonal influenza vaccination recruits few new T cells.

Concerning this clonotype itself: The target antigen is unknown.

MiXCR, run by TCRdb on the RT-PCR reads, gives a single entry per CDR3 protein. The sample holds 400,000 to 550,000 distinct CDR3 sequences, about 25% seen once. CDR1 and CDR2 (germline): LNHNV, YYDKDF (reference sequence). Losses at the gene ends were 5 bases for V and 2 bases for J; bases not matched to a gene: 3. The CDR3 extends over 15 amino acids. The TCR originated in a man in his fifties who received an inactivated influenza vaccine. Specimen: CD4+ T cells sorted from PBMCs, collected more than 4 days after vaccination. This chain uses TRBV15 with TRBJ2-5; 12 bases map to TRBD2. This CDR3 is CATSLGTSGQETQYF. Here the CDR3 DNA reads TGTGCCACCAGCCTGGGGACTAGCGGGCAAGAGACCCAGTACTTC.